A selection of T cell receptor beta chains follows, all from one sample in a study of blood T cell repertoires in COVID-19. Produced via immunoSEQ multiplex PCR; TCRdb's table is partial and in-frame only. The sample yields approximately 290,000 clones, 75% to 90% seen once. The sequenced sample was peripheral blood. The receptors were gathered from a man aged 18-30 years with active or convalescent COVID-19. Both conserved end residues are part of each CDR3. D genes are given only for firm matches. Rows may omit the clone size; those that give it use once, few, many or a size class.

V gene,J gene,clone size,D gene,CDR3 protein,CDR3 DNA
TRBV10-1,TRBJ2-1,NA,TRBD1,CASSETGASYNEQFF,TGCGCCAGCAGTGAGACAGGGGCAAGCTACAATGAGCAGTTCTTC
TRBV3-1/TRBV3-2,TRBJ2-5,NA,NA,CASSHSGETQYF,TGTGCCAGCAGCCACTCCGGAGAGACCCAGTACTTC
TRBV7-9,TRBJ2-7,NA,TRBD1,CASSVDRAPEQYF,TGTGCCAGCAGCGTCGACAGGGCACCCGAGCAGTACTTC
TRBV28,TRBJ2-2,NA,TRBD2,CASRTGLASTGELFF,TGTGCCAGCAGGACGGGACTAGCATCGACCGGGGAGCTGTTTTTT
TRBV7-2,TRBJ2-7,NA,NA,CASGTGGTLGRYEQYF,TGTGCCAGTGGGACTGGCGGGACCTTGGGACGCTACGAGCAGTACTTC
TRBV9,TRBJ1-2,NA,TRBD1,CASSTQGAIEGYTF,TGTGCCAGCAGCACCCAGGGGGCAATTGAGGGCTACACCTTC
TRBV6-5,TRBJ2-5,once,TRBD1,CASSLWGQKETQYF,TGTGCCAGCAGTCTTTGGGGACAGAAGGAGACCCAGTACTTC
TRBV2,TRBJ1-6,few,NA,CASSERGFPNSPLHF,TGTGCCAGCAGTGAACGAGGGTTTCCAAATTCACCCCTCCACTTT
TRBV14,TRBJ2-1,NA,TRBD1,CASRAGPGQAVSNEQFF,TGTGCCAGCCGAGCCGGTCCGGGACAGGCTGTGTCCAATGAGCAGTTCTTC
TRBV29-1,TRBJ1-2,NA,TRBD1,CSVSDRLDYGYTF,TGCAGCGTATCGGACAGGCTCGACTATGGCTACACCTTC
TRBV7-9,TRBJ2-3,NA,TRBD2,CASSLPFSAGGSTDTQYF,TGTGCCAGCAGCTTACCGTTTAGTGCGGGGGGGAGCACAGATACGCAGTATTTT
TRBV5-6,TRBJ1-2,NA,TRBD1,CASKRTGGSYGYTF,TGTGCCAGCAAACGGACAGGGGGATCCTATGGCTACACCTTC
TRBV7-9,TRBJ2-3,NA,NA,CASSLGQISTDTQYF,TGTGCCAGCAGCTTAGGACAGATTAGCACAGATACGCAGTATTTT
TRBV14,TRBJ1-1,NA,NA,CASSQPKTGNTEAFF,TGTGCCAGCAGCCAACCCAAGACTGGCAACACTGAAGCTTTCTTT
TRBV15,TRBJ1-1,NA,NA,CATALRTNTEAFF,TGTGCCACCGCCCTGAGGACTAATACTGAAGCTTTCTTT
TRBV28,TRBJ2-7,NA,TRBD2,CASTYRGGRSEQYF,TGTGCCAGCACCTACCGGGGGGGAAGGAGCGAGCAGTACTTC
TRBV4-3,TRBJ2-5,NA,NA,CASSQDRGRTQTQYF,TGCGCCAGCAGCCAAGATCGGGGTAGGACGCAGACCCAGTACTTC
TRBV28,TRBJ1-1,few,TRBD1,CASSLHRGSGRAFF,TGTGCCAGCAGTTTACACAGGGGCTCTGGGCGGGCTTTCTTT
TRBV6-5,TRBJ1-2,NA,NA,CALSERNLYGYTF,TGTGCCCTCTCGGAGAGAAATCTCTATGGCTACACCTTC
TRBV28,TRBJ1-2,NA,NA,CASSLADWLTHGYTF,TGTGCCAGCAGTTTAGCGGATTGGCTTACCCATGGCTACACCTTC
TRBV5-8,TRBJ1-5,NA,TRBD1,CASSLDRGVGQPQHF,TGTGCCAGCAGCTTGGACAGGGGAGTGGGTCAGCCCCAGCATTTT
TRBV28,TRBJ2-2,NA,TRBD2,CASSSLAGGTGELFF,TGTGCCAGCAGTTCCCTAGCGGGAGGAACCGGGGAGCTGTTTTTT
TRBV10-2,TRBJ2-7,NA,TRBD2,CASSGTLAGGYEQYF,TGCGCCAGCAGTGGTACCCTAGCGGGAGGATACGAGCAGTACTTC
TRBV29-1,TRBJ1-1,NA,NA,CSVAGRVNTEAFF,TGCAGCGTTGCCGGCAGGGTAAACACTGAAGCTTTCTTT
TRBV2,TRBJ1-4,NA,TRBD1,CASSAGQGNEKLFF,TGTGCCAGCAGCGCGGGACAGGGTAATGAAAAACTGTTTTTT
TRBV27,TRBJ2-1,NA,TRBD1,CASSPGTVYNEQFF,TGTGCCAGCAGTCCCGGGACAGTCTACAATGAGCAGTTCTTC
TRBV5-1,TRBJ2-3,NA,NA,CASSLAGTSSTDTQYF,TGCGCCAGCAGCTTAGCGGGGACATCTAGCACAGATACGCAGTATTTT
TRBV24-1,TRBJ2-3,NA,NA,CATSDSPGGWGTDTQYF,TGTGCCACCAGTGATTCCCCCGGGGGTTGGGGCACAGATACGCAGTATTTT
TRBV5-1,TRBJ2-2,once,NA,CASSSSRQTGELFF,TGCGCCAGCAGCTCAAGCCGACAAACCGGGGAGCTGTTTTTT
TRBV5-5,TRBJ1-4,NA,TRBD1,CASSFLGTGGEKLFF,TGTGCCAGCAGCTTCCTCGGGACAGGGGGCGAAAAACTGTTTTTT
TRBV9,TRBJ2-7,NA,TRBD2,CASSLRGGEAYEQYF,TGTGCCAGCAGCCTCCGGGGAGGGGAGGCCTACGAGCAGTACTTC
TRBV5-1,TRBJ2-5,NA,NA,CASSLGQKETQYF,TGCGCCAGCAGCTTGGGGCAGAAAGAGACCCAGTACTTC
TRBV14,TRBJ2-1,NA,NA,CASSQDMGGAESEQFF,TGTGCCAGCAGCCAAGATATGGGGGGGGCCGAAAGTGAGCAGTTCTTC
TRBV7-8,TRBJ1-5,NA,NA,CASSLEDSLQPQHF,TGTGCCAGCAGCTTAGAAGACAGCCTTCAGCCCCAGCATTTT
TRBV29-1,TRBJ1-1,NA,TRBD1,CSVALDRGTEAFF,TGCAGCGTGGCGCTGGACAGGGGCACTGAAGCTTTCTTT
TRBV6-6,TRBJ1-3,NA,NA,CASSRTADPRGNTIYF,TGTGCCAGCAGTCGGACAGCCGACCCTCGCGGAAACACCATATATTTT
TRBV5-1,TRBJ1-5,few,NA,CASSIDSSDQPQHF,TGCGCCAGCAGCATAGACAGCTCCGATCAGCCCCAGCATTTT
TRBV7-9,TRBJ1-2,NA,NA,CASSFTEIDYGYTF,TGTGCCAGCAGCTTTACAGAGATCGACTATGGCTACACCTTC
TRBV7-8,TRBJ1-4,NA,TRBD1,CASSLWPPTGGNEKLFF,TGTGCCAGCAGCTTATGGCCGCCGACAGGGGGAAATGAAAAACTGTTTTTT
TRBV9,TRBJ1-5,NA,NA,CASSVSKGVYSNQPQHF,TGTGCCAGCAGCGTTAGTAAAGGGGTATATAGCAATCAGCCCCAGCATTTT
TRBV3-1/TRBV3-2,TRBJ1-2,NA,NA,CASSQVLGGAQGYTF,TGTGCCAGCAGCCAAGTTCTAGGGGGGGCGCAAGGCTACACCTTC
TRBV11-2,TRBJ2-2,NA,NA,CASSLVLGGAGAGELFF,TGTGCCAGCAGCTTAGTGTTGGGGGGCGCGGGGGCCGGGGAGCTGTTTTTT
TRBV19,TRBJ2-1,NA,NA,CASSMELRDPLYNEQFF,TGTGCCAGTAGTATGGAACTCCGGGATCCCTTATACAATGAGCAGTTCTTC
TRBV15,TRBJ2-7,few,NA,CATSRDRETYEQYF,TGTGCCACCAGCAGAGATAGGGAGACCTACGAGCAGTACTTC
TRBV9,TRBJ1-1,NA,NA,CASSANTGITEAFF,TGTGCCAGCAGCGCGAATACAGGTATCACTGAAGCTTTCTTT
TRBV18,TRBJ1-1,NA,TRBD1,CASSRRMGQQNTEAFF,TGTGCCAGCTCAAGACGGATGGGACAGCAGAACACTGAAGCTTTCTTT
TRBV11-3,TRBJ2-2,NA,NA,CASSLGTNTGELFF,TGTGCCAGCAGCTTAGGGACAAACACCGGGGAGCTGTTTTTT
TRBV15,TRBJ2-5,once,NA,CATSRGGAILVTQYF,TGTGCCACCAGCAGGGGAGGCGCAATTTTGGTGACCCAGTACTTC
TRBV5-1,TRBJ2-6,NA,TRBD2,CASTGGPGANVLTF,TGCGCCAGCACGGGAGGTCCTGGGGCCAACGTCCTGACTTTC
TRBV24-1,TRBJ2-5,NA,NA,CATSDPNRDKQETQYF,TGTGCCACCAGTGACCCAAACAGGGACAAACAAGAGACCCAGTACTTC
TRBV7-2,TRBJ2-3,NA,NA,CASSLVREFTDTQYF,TGTGCCAGCAGCTTAGTACGGGAATTTACAGATACGCAGTATTTT
TRBV5-4,TRBJ1-1,NA,NA,CASSSRGNTEAFF,TGTGCCAGCAGCTCTAGAGGGAACACTGAAGCTTTCTTT
TRBV19,TRBJ2-3,NA,TRBD2,CASSIDVRGGANTQYF,TGTGCCAGTAGTATAGACGTGCGCGGGGGGGCGAATACGCAGTATTTT
TRBV9,TRBJ1-2,NA,NA,CASSVAQSPNYGYTF,TGTGCCAGCAGCGTAGCCCAGTCCCCTAACTATGGCTACACCTTC
TRBV15,TRBJ2-1,NA,TRBD1,CATRGTGFSYNEQFF,TGTGCCACCAGGGGGACAGGATTTTCCTACAATGAGCAGTTCTTC